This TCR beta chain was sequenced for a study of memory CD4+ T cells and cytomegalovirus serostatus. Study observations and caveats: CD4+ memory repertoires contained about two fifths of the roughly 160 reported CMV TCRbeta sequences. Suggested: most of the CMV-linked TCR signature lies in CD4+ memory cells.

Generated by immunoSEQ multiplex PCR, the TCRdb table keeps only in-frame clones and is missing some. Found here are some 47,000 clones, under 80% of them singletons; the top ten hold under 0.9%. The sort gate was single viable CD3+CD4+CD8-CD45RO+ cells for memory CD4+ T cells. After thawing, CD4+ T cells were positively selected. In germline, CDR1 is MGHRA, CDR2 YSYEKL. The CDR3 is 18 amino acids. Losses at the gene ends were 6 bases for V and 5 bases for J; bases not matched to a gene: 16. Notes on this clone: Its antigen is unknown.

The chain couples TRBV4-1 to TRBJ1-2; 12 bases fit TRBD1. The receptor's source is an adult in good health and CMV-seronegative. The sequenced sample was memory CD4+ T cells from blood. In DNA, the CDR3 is TGCGCCAGCAGGTCGCCGGGACAGGGGGCTCGTATTGGGTATGGCTACACCTTC. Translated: CASRSPGQGARIGYGYTF.